This T cell receptor delta chain was identified in a study of gamma-delta chains in newborns, infants, children (dated by TCRdb to the late 2010s). Looking at the study overall: According to the study title, microbial exposure causes polyclonal expansion of innate gammadelta T cells right after birth. Right after human newborns were born, the researchers looked at the way microbial exposure shaped their populations of innate gammadelta T cells.

TCRdb records Illumina MiSeq as the sequencer. TCRdb called clones afresh from the public reads with CATT; identical DNA rows were later merged. The sample yields 10,000 to 13,000 delta-chain clones; 9% to 10% were counted once. The ten top clones hold 8% to 10% of the sample. Notes on this clone: What antigen it recognizes has not been identified. No base-level quality is on record; no much larger clone is a single base apart.

CDR1 is given as GEAIGNYY and CDR2 as EKD, both from the germline V gene. From the cysteine through the phenylalanine, the CDR3 covers 20 amino acids. Only the CDR3 DNA is retained, 60 bases long and in frame from the first base. The germline V and J ends show losses of 2 bases and 0 bases respectively, and no gene match explains 10 bases of the junction. The sequencing sample was made of blood. The V and J genes are TRDV2 and TRDJ3; 9 nucleotides in the junction match TRDD3. The TCR was taken from a child who was a newborn, infant or young child, either healthy, febrile or measles-vaccinated (not recorded which). In nucleotides, the sequence is TGTGCCTGTGACAACACTGGGGGGATACTCGGCTCCTGGGACACCCGACAGATGTTTTTC. Its translation is CACDNTGGILGSWDTRQMFF.